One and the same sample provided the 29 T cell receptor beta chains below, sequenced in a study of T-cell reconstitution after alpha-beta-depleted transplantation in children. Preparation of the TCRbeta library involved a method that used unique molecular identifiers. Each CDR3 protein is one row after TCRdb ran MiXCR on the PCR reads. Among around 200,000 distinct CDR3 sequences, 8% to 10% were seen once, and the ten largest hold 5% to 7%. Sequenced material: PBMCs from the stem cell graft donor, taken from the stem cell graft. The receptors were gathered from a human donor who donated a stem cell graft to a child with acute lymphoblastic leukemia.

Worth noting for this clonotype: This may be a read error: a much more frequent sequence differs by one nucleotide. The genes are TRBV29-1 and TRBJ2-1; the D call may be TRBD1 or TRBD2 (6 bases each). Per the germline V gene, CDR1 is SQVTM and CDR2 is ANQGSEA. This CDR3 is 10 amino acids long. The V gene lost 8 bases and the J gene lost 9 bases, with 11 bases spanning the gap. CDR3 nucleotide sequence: TGCAGCATACAGGGAGGTGAGCAGTTCTTC. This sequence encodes CSIQGGEQFF.

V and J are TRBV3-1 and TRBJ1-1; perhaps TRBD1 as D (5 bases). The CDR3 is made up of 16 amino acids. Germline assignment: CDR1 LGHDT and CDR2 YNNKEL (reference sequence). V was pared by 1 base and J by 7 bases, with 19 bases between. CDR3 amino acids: CASSQGIGVVYVEAFF. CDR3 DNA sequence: TGTGCCAGCAGCCAAGGAATAGGGGTCGTCTATGTTGAAGCTTTCTTT.

CDR3 bases: TGTGCCAGCTCAAGGGGGGGGAATAATGAAAAACTGTTTTTT. This sequence encodes CASSRGGNNEKLFF. The V gene is TRBV6-5, the J gene TRBJ1-4; tentatively, D is TRBD1 (6 bases). The CDR3 totals 14 residues. Trimming shortened V by 8 bases and J by 4 bases, and 14 bases separated the two germline ends. Germline V CDR1 and CDR2: MNHEY, SVGAGI.

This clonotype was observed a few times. The chain's CDR3 is CASSQDRSGANSPLHF. The CDR3 coding sequence is TGCGCCAGCAGCCAAGATCGGTCAGGGGCCAATTCACCCCTCCACTTT. J is TRBJ1-6 and V is TRBV4-3; the D gene is possibly TRBD1 (6 bases). Between the trimmed V and J ends, which lost 0 bases and 7 bases, there was a span of 13 bases. The CDR3 loop spans 16 amino acids. Germline CDR1 LGHNA, CDR2 YSLEER.

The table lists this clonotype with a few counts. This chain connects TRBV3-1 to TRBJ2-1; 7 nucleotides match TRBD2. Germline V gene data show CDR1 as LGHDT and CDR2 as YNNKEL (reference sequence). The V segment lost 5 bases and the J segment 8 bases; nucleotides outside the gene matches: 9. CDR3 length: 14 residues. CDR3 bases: TGTGCCAGCAGCTTAGGACTAGAAAACTATGAGCAGTTCTTC. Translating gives CASSLGLENYEQFF.

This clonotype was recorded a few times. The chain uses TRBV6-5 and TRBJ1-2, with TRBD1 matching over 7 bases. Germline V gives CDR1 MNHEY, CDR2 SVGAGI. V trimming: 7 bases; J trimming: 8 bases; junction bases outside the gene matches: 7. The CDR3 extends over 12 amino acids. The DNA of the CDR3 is TGTGCCAGCACAACAGGGGTCTTAGGCTACACCTTC. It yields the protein CASTTGVLGYTF.

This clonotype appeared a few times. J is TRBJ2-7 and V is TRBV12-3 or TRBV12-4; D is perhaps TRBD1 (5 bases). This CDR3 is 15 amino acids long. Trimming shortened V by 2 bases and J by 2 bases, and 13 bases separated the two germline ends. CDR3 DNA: TGTGCCAGCAGTTTAAGGCGGACACCCACCTACGAGCAGTACTTC. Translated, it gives CASSLRRTPTYEQYF.

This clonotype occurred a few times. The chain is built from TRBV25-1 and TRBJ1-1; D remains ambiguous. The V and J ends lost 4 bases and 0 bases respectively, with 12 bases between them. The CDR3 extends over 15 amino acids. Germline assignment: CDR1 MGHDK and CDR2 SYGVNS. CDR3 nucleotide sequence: TGTGCCAGCAGTGTGGGCAGACTCCTGAACACTGAAGCTTTCTTT. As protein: CASSVGRLLNTEAFF.

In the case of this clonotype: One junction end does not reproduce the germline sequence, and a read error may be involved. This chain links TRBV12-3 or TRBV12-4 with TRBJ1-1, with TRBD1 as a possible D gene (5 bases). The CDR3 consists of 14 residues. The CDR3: CASSTGTVNTDAFF. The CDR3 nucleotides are TGTGCCAGCAGCACCGGGACGGTGAACACTGACGCTTTCTTT.

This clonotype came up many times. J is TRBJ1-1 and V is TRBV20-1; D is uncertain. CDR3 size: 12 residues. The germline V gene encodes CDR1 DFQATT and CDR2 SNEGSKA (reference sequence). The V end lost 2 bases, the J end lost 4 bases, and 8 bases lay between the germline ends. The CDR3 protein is CSARRVGTEAFF. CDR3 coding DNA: TGCAGTGCTAGACGGGTCGGCACTGAAGCTTTCTTT.

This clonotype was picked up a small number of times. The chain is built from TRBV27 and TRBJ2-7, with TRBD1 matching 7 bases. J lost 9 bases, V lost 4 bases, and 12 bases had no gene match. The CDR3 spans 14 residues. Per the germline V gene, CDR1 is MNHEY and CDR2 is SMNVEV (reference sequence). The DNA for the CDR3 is TGTGCCAGCAGTTCCCCAAGGACAGGTGTGGGGCAGTACTTC. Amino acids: CASSSPRTGVGQYF.

The CDR3 sequence is CASKPWTVNTEAFF. In DNA form, the CDR3 reads TGTGCCAGCAAACCCTGGACAGTGAACACTGAAGCTTTCTTT. This chain connects TRBV25-1 to TRBJ1-1; the D gene is possibly TRBD1 (6 bases). The CDR3 is 14 residues long. Germline values: CDR1 MGHDK, CDR2 SYGVNS. V was shortened by 7 bases and J by 0 bases, with 12 bases between the two germline ends.

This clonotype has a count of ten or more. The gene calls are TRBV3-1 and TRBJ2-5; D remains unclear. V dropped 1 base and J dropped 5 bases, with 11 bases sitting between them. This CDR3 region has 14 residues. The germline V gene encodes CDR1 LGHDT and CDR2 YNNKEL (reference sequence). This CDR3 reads CASSQVSGVETQYF. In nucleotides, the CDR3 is TGTGCCAGCAGCCAAGTTTCGGGTGTTGAGACCCAGTACTTC.

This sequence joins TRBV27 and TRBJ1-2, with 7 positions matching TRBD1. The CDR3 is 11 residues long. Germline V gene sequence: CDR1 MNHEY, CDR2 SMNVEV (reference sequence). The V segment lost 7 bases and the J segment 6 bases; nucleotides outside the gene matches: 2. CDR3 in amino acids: CASKTGDGYTF. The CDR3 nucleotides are TGTGCCAGCAAAACAGGGGATGGCTACACCTTC.

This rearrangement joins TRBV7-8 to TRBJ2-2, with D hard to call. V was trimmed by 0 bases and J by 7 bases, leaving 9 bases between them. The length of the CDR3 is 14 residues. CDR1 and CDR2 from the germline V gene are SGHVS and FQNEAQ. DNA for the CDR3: TGTGCCAGCAGCTTAGCCGCAGAAGGCGGGGAGCTGTTTTTT. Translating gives CASSLAAEGGELFF.

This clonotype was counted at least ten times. The CDR3 DNA reads TGCAGTGCTAGAGGGGATCTCCGTAATGAAAAACTGTTTTTT. Translated, it gives CSARGDLRNEKLFF. The rearrangement joins TRBV20-1 to TRBJ1-4, with no clear D. Trimming stripped 1 base from V and 4 bases from J, with 10 bases between. Germline CDR1 and CDR2: DFQATT and SNEGSKA (reference sequence). The CDR3 extends over 14 amino acids.

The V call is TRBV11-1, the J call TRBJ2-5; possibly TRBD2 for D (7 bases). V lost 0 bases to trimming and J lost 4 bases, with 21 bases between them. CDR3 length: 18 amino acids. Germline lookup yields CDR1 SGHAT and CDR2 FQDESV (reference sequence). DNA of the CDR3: TGTGCCAGCAGCTTAGCTCGCGGGGGCCCTCTAAGGGGAGAGACCCAGTACTTC. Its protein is CASSLARGGPLRGETQYF.

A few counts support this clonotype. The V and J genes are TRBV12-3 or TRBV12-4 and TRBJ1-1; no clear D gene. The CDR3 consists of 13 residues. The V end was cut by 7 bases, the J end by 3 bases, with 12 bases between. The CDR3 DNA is TGTGCCAGCACCCAAGGAAGTTACACTGAAGCTTTCTTT. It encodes CASTQGSYTEAFF.

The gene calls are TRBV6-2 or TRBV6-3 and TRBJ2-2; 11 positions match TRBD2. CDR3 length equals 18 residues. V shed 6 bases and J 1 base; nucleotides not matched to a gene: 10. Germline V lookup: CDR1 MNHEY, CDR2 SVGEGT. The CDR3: CASRPGAGLAGNTGELFF. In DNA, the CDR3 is TGTGCCAGCAGGCCGGGGGCCGGACTAGCGGGGAACACCGGGGAGCTGTTTTTT.

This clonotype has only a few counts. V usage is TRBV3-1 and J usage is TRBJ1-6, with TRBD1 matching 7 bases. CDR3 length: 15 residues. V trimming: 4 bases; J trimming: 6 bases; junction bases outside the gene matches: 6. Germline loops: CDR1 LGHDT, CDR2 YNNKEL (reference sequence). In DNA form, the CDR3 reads TGTGCCAGCAGCCTCCGACAGGGCCCTAATTCACCCCTCCACTTT. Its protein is CASSLRQGPNSPLHF.

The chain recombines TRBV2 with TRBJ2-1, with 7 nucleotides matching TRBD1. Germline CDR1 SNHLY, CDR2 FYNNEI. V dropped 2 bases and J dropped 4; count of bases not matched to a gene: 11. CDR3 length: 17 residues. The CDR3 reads CASSEFVRQGFYNEQFF. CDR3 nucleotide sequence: TGTGCCAGCAGTGAATTTGTCCGACAGGGTTTTTACAATGAGCAGTTCTTC.

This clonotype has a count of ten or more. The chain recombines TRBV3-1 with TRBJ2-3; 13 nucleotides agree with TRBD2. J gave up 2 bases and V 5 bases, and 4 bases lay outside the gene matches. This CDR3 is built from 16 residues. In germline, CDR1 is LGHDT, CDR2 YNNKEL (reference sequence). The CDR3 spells CASSTTSGGPTDTQYF. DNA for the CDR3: TGTGCCAGCAGCACGACTAGCGGGGGGCCCACAGATACGCAGTATTTT.

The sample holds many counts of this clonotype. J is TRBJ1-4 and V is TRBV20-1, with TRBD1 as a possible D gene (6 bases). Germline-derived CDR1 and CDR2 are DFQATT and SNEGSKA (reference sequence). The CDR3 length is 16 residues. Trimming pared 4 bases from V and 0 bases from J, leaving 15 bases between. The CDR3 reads CSATPVGQTTNEKLFF. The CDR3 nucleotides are TGCAGTGCTACCCCGGTTGGACAGACAACTAATGAAAAACTGTTTTTT.

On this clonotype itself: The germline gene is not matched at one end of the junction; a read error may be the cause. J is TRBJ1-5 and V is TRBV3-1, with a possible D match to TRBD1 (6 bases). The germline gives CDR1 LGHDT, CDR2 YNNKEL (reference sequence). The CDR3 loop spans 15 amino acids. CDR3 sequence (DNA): TGTGCCACCAGCGCCTCAGGGGTGAGCAATCAGCCCCAGCATTTT. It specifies CATSASGVSNQPQHF. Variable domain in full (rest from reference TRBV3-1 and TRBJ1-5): DTAVSQTPKYLVTQMGNDKSIKCEQNLGHDTMYWYKQDSKKFLKIMFSYNNKELIINETVPNRFSPKSPDKAHLNLHINSLELGDSAVYFCATSASGVSNQPQHFGDGTRLSIL.

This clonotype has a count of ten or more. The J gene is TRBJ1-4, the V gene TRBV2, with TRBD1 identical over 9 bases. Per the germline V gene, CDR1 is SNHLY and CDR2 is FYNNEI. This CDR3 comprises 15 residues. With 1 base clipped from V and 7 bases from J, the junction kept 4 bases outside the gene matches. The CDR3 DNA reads TGTGCCAGCAGTGAAGTCCGGGACAGGGCTGAAAAACTGTTTTTT. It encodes CASSEVRDRAEKLFF.

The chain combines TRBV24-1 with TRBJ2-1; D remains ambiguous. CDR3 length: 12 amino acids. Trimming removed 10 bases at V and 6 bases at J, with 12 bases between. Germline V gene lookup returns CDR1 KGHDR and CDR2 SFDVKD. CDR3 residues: CATRAESNEQFF. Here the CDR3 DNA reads TGTGCCACTCGGGCAGAAAGCAATGAGCAGTTCTTC.

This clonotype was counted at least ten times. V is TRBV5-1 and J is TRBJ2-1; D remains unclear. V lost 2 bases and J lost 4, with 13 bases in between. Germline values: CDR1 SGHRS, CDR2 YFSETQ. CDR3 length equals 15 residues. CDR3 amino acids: CASSLRATGYNEQFF. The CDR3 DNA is TGCGCCAGCAGCTTAAGGGCAACTGGATACAATGAGCAGTTCTTC.

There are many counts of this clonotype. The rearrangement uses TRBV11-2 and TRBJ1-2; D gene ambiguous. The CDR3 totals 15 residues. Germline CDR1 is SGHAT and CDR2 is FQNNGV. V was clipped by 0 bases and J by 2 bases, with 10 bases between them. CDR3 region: CASSLDLARNYGYTF. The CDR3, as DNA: TGTGCCAGCAGCTTAGATCTGGCTAGGAACTATGGCTACACCTTC.

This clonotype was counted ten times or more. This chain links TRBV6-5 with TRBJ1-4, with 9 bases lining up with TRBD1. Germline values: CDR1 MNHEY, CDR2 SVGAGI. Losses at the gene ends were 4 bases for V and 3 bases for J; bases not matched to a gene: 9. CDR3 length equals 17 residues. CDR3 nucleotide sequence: TGTGCCAGCAGTTCATTTCGGACAGGGGAGGCTAATGAAAAACTGTTTTTT. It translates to CASSSFRTGEANEKLFF.